The 10 T cell receptor beta chains below all came from one sample that was sequenced in a study of cytomegalovirus exposure and HLA in healthy donors. The PCR had 60 Vbeta and 13 Jbeta primers. Profiled with immunoSEQ multiplex PCR; TCRdb holds only in-frame clones, not every one. The sample contains roughly 110,000 clones, about 76% of which appear only once. Sequencing used PBMCs. These TCRs come from a middle-aged woman in good health and CMV-seropositive.

CDR3 DNA sequence: TGTGCCAGCAGTTCGTTCAGCGGGACAGGGCCCCACGAGCAGTACTTC. Its translation is CASSSFSGTGPHEQYF. The chain links TRBV6-5 to TRBJ2-7, with 9 bases lining up with TRBD1. Germline CDR1 MNHEY, CDR2 SVGAGI. Trimming took 4 bases from V and 5 from J; bases not matched to a gene: 12. The CDR3 loop spans 16 amino acids.

J is TRBJ2-7 and V is TRBV5-1, with D tentatively TRBD2 (5 bases). This CDR3 spans 15 amino acids. The germline V gene has CDR1 SGHRS and CDR2 YFSETQ. V was clipped by 0 bases and J by 3 bases, with 13 bases between them. The CDR3 spells CASSLDGRAGYEQYF. DNA of the CDR3: TGCGCCAGCAGCTTGGATGGCCGCGCGGGCTACGAGCAGTACTTC. Filled out from reference TRBV5-1 and TRBJ2-7, the complete variable domain reads KAGVTQTPRYLIKTRGQQVTLSCSPISGHRSVSWYQQTPGQGLQFLFEYFSETQRNKGNFPGRFSGRQFSNSRSEMNVSTLELGDSALYLCASSLDGRAGYEQYFGPGTRLTVT.

The chain couples TRBV7-9 to TRBJ1-4; no definite D call. Trimming pared 10 bases from V and 5 bases from J, leaving 11 bases between. The CDR3 sequence is 12 residues long. CDR1 is SEHNR and CDR2 is FQNEAQ in the germline V gene (reference sequence). The CDR3 sequence is CATKRENEKLFF. CDR3 DNA: TGTGCCACCAAACGGGAGAATGAAAAACTGTTTTTT.

The chain links TRBV27 to TRBJ2-7; 11 bases are shared with TRBD1. With 2 bases clipped from V and 5 bases from J, the junction kept 11 bases outside the gene matches. Germline values: CDR1 MNHEY, CDR2 SMNVEV (reference sequence). The CDR3 has 17 amino acids. CDR3 loop: CASSLKDRGPIGHEQYF. DNA for the CDR3: TGTGCCAGCAGTTTAAAGGACAGGGGGCCTATCGGCCACGAGCAGTACTTC.

The chain combines TRBV6-1 with TRBJ1-2; 8 bases agree with TRBD1. Germline V gives CDR1 MNHNS, CDR2 SASEGT. Trimming removed 1 base from V and 4 bases from J; junction bases left unmatched: 5. This CDR3 contains 15 residues. The CDR3 nucleotides read TGTGCCAGCAGTGAAGGGGGACAGGTGGCCTATGGCTACACCTTC. It is translated as CASSEGGQVAYGYTF.

This clone came up once. The chain recombines TRBV2 with TRBJ2-2; D remains ambiguous. Germline values: CDR1 SNHLY, CDR2 FYNNEI. This CDR3 has 13 residues. Between the trimmed V and J ends, which lost 4 bases and 6 bases, there was a span of 9 bases. CDR3 bases: TGTGCCAGCAGTGGGGCAGTTGCCGGGGAGCTGTTTTTT. This gives the protein CASSGAVAGELFF.

The V gene is TRBV5-4, the J gene TRBJ2-6; 7 bases are shared with TRBD1. The germline CDR1 and CDR2 sequences are SGHNT and YYREEE (reference sequence). With 7 bases clipped from V and 0 bases from J, the junction kept 7 bases outside the gene matches. This CDR3 has 16 residues. CDR3 sequence: CASSRQGDSGANVLTF. CDR3 bases: TGTGCCAGCTCACGACAGGGCGACTCTGGGGCCAACGTCCTGACTTTC. The full variable domain, with the rest looked up from reference TRBV5-4 and TRBJ2-6, is ETGVTQSPTHLIKTRGQQVTLRCSSQSGHNTVSWYQQALGQGPQFIFQYYREEENGRGNFPPRFSGLQFPNYSSELNVNALELDDSALYLCASSRQGDSGANVLTFGAGSRLTVL.

The chain joins TRBV29-1 to TRBJ2-7; D might be TRBD2 (5 bases). Germline assignment: CDR1 SQVTM and CDR2 ANQGSEA. CDR3 length equals 15 residues. Trimming removed 7 bases at V and 6 bases at J, with 25 bases between. This CDR3 reads CSGGRRPEKRCEQYF. The CDR3 DNA follows: TGCAGCGGGGGTCGGAGGCCCGAAAAGCGCTGCGAGCAGTACTTC.

The chain carries TRBV9 and TRBJ2-3; 14 bases align to TRBD2. The CDR3 is 18 amino acids. Per the germline V gene, CDR1 is SGDLS and CDR2 is YYNGEE. J lost 0 bases, V lost 0 bases, and 3 bases had no gene match. CDR3 in DNA: TGTGCCAGCAGCGTAGCGGGACTAGCGGGGGCTAGCACAGATACGCAGTATTTT. Amino acid sequence: CASSVAGLAGASTDTQYF.

Points on this clone: At one of its ends the junction is not consistent with the germline gene, which may arise from a read error. The chain uses TRBV19 and TRBJ1-5; tentatively, D is TRBD1 (5 bases). CDR1 and CDR2 (germline): LNHDA, SQIVND (reference sequence). The CDR3 contains 16 residues. The CDR3 loop is CASSIGFGRADQPLHF. The CDR3 nucleotides read TGTGCCAGTAGTATAGGTTTCGGCAGGGCGGATCAGCCCCTGCATTTT.